These T cell receptor beta chains were read from a single sample in a study of cytotoxic CD8 clonotypes in ibrutinib-treated CLL. The method was immunoSEQ multiplex PCR; TCRdb's version includes in-frame clones alone and lacks a portion of them. The repertoire has about 140,000 clones, around 76% of them found once; the top ten carry around 4.9%. This sample comprised PBMCs, obtained after 24 months of ibrutinib treatment. The receptor source for this set is a human donor with chronic lymphocytic leukemia. The CDR3 runs from the conserved cysteine through the conserved F or W. D genes are given only for firm matches. Clone size is stated in some rows and not others, as once, few, many or a class when expanded.

J gene,clone size,D gene,V gene,CDR3 protein,CDR3 DNA
TRBJ1-1,NA,NA,TRBV7-2,CASSLGGWGTEAFF,TGTGCCAGCAGCTTGGGGGGTTGGGGCACTGAAGCTTTCTTT
TRBJ2-7,NA,NA,TRBV18,CASSPPWAPRGEQYF,TGTGCCAGCTCACCACCGTGGGCCCCTCGGGGCGAGCAGTACTTC
TRBJ1-2,NA,NA,TRBV30,CAWRSAAANYGYTF,TGTGCCTGGAGATCGGCGGCAGCTAACTATGGCTACACCTTC
TRBJ2-5,NA,NA,TRBV19,CASRPTGGETQYF,TGTGCCAGTAGGCCGACAGGTGGAGAGACCCAGTACTTC
TRBJ2-7,NA,NA,TRBV25-1,CASWVEPYEQYF,TGTGCCAGCTGGGTGGAACCCTACGAGCAGTACTTC
TRBJ2-5,NA,NA,TRBV9,CASSDLRGGQETQYF,TGTGCCAGCAGCGACCTCAGGGGAGGACAAGAGACCCAGTACTTC
TRBJ2-2,many,NA,TRBV7-2,CASSFKVTGELFF,TGTGCCAGCAGCTTTAAGGTCACCGGGGAGCTGTTTTTT
TRBJ1-1,NA,NA,TRBV30,CAWSVVRGTEAFF,TGTGCCTGGAGTGTTGTCCGGGGCACTGAAGCTTTCTTT
TRBJ2-1,NA,NA,TRBV2,CASRGLGLYNEQFF,TGTGCCAGCAGAGGGCTAGGGCTCTACAATGAGCAGTTCTTC
TRBJ1-1,once,NA,TRBV5-6,CASSPRPGAEAFF,TGTGCCAGCAGCCCCCGTCCCGGGGCTGAAGCTTTCTTT
TRBJ2-7,NA,TRBD1,TRBV7-2,CASSPGQGALEQYF,TGTGCCAGCAGCCCCGGACAGGGGGCCCTGGAGCAGTACTTC
TRBJ2-2,NA,NA,TRBV5-4,CASSGPTTGELFF,TGTGCCAGCAGCGGCCCCACTACCGGGGAGCTGTTTTTT
TRBJ2-6,NA,NA,TRBV10-3,CAIIGAPGANVLTF,TGTGCCATCATCGGGGCCCCTGGGGCCAACGTCCTGACTTTC
TRBJ1-1,few,TRBD1,TRBV5-1,CASLQGAGNTEAFF,TGCGCCAGTTTACAGGGGGCCGGGAACACTGAAGCTTTCTTT
TRBJ2-1,few,TRBD1,TRBV9,CASSVAGTGAYNEQFF,TGTGCCAGCAGCGTGGCGGGGACAGGGGCCTACAATGAGCAGTTCTTC
TRBJ1-2,NA,NA,TRBV28,CASSPSHYGYTF,TGTGCCAGCAGTCCCTCTCACTATGGCTACACCTTC
TRBJ1-2,NA,NA,TRBV5-5,CASSLDRVDENYGYTF,TGTGCCAGCAGCTTGGACAGGGTGGATGAGAACTATGGCTACACCTTC
TRBJ1-2,few,NA,TRBV15,CATSRDLGGYTF,TGTGCCACCAGCAGAGATTTGGGGGGCTACACCTTC
TRBJ2-1,NA,NA,TRBV14,CASSPPGGRYSNEQFF,TGTGCCAGCAGCCCCCCGGGCGGCAGGTATAGCAATGAGCAGTTCTTC
TRBJ1-1,NA,TRBD1,TRBV2,CASRRETGLAEAFF,TGTGCCAGCAGGCGAGAGACAGGGCTGGCTGAAGCTTTCTTT
TRBJ1-5,NA,NA,TRBV28,CASSPHPGASNQPQHF,TGTGCCAGCAGTCCCCACCCGGGGGCTAGCAATCAGCCCCAGCATTTT
TRBJ1-2,NA,TRBD1,TRBV9,CASSPRQGVDGYTF,TGTGCCAGCAGCCCACGACAGGGTGTCGATGGCTACACCTTC
TRBJ1-2,few,NA,TRBV19,CASSVQGAYGYTF,TGTGCCAGTAGTGTACAGGGAGCCTATGGCTACACCTTC
TRBJ1-5,NA,NA,TRBV19,CASSVALDQPQHF,TGTGCCAGTAGTGTGGCACTAGATCAGCCCCAGCATTTT
TRBJ2-3,NA,NA,TRBV18,CASSPGAPHTDTQYF,TGTGCCAGCTCACCGGGGGCGCCCCACACAGATACGCAGTATTTT
TRBJ2-5,NA,NA,TRBV7-8,CASSEGTIQETQYF,TGTGCCAGCAGCGAAGGGACAATTCAAGAGACCCAGTACTTC
TRBJ2-1,NA,TRBD2,TRBV28,CASSPGLAGNSYNEQFF,TGTGCCAGCAGCCCGGGACTAGCGGGAAACTCCTACAATGAGCAGTTCTTC
TRBJ1-4,NA,NA,TRBV4-3,CASSPSRATNEKLFF,TGCGCCAGCAGCCCCAGCAGGGCAACTAATGAAAAACTGTTTTTT
TRBJ2-7,NA,NA,TRBV5-4,CASRLGGNYEQYF,TGTGCCAGCAGGTTGGGCGGAAACTACGAGCAGTACTTC
TRBJ1-5,NA,TRBD1,TRBV18,CASSTDRGTNQPQHF,TGTGCCAGCTCAACCGACAGGGGTACCAATCAGCCCCAGCATTTT
TRBJ2-1,NA,NA,TRBV19,CASSIVGVGSYNEQFF,TGTGCCAGTAGTATAGTAGGGGTCGGGTCCTACAATGAGCAGTTCTTC
TRBJ2-7,NA,NA,TRBV27,CASYQNSYEQYF,TGTGCCAGCTACCAGAACTCCTACGAGCAGTACTTC
TRBJ2-7,NA,NA,TRBV10-3,CAIMAGADYEQYF,TGTGCCATCATGGCGGGGGCCGATTACGAGCAGTACTTC
TRBJ2-5,NA,NA,TRBV7-2,CASSPGSGGVGETQYF,TGTGCCAGCAGCCCCGGGTCGGGGGGCGTCGGGGAGACCCAGTACTTC
TRBJ1-5,NA,NA,TRBV7-2,CASSLGFGQPQHF,TGTGCCAGCAGCTTAGGCTTTGGTCAGCCCCAGCATTTT
TRBJ1-2,NA,NA,TRBV5-1,CASSLLLGLSYGYTF,TGCGCCAGCAGCTTGTTGTTGGGGCTTTCATATGGCTACACCTTC
TRBJ2-3,few,NA,TRBV2,CASAQRRDTQYF,TGTGCCAGCGCCCAGCGGAGAGATACGCAGTATTTT
TRBJ1-5,few,NA,TRBV19,CASKGTQSNQPQHF,TGTGCCAGTAAGGGGACACAGAGCAATCAGCCCCAGCATTTT
TRBJ2-7,NA,TRBD1,TRBV5-4,CASSGQGGFSYEQYF,TGTGCCAGCAGCGGACAGGGTGGGTTCTCCTACGAGCAGTACTTC
TRBJ2-1,once,TRBD2,TRBV7-6,CASSLEAGAYNEQFF,TGTGCCAGCAGCTTAGAGGCGGGGGCCTACAATGAGCAGTTCTTC
TRBJ2-7,once,TRBD2,TRBV5-1,CASSEGLAGEQYF,TGCGCCAGCAGCGAAGGACTAGCGGGGGAGCAGTACTTC